This T cell receptor (beta chain) originates from a study of OX40 agonist ivuxolimab in advanced cancers. With regard to the full study: Ivuxolimab was a fully human IgG2 agonistic monoclonal antibody targeting the costimulatory receptor OX40 (CD134). Of the approximately 50 dose-escalation patients, hepatocellular carcinoma was present in about 20, melanoma in approximately 15, renal cell carcinoma in 9 and head and neck cancer in 9. Partial responses were achieved by three dose-escalation patients, of whom one had hepatocellular carcinoma and two had cutaneous melanoma. Prior anti-PD-1, anti-PD-L1 or anti-CTLA-4 therapy was permitted, and 30% to 45% of dose-escalation patients had received checkpoint inhibitors. The paper covers the monotherapy dose-escalation part of the phase I ivuxolimab trial, which included N = 52 patients. A male proportion of roughly 85% and a mean age of about 60 years, ranging from roughly 23 to 85, were recorded for the dose-escalation cohort. Peripheral TCRbeta sequencing aimed to test whether ivuxolimab altered TCR sequence diversity and caused clonal T-cell expansion. Intravenous ivuxolimab was administered to patients every 2 weeks at six dose levels: 0.01, 0.1, 0.3, 1.5, 3 and 10 mg/kg. The research as a whole found: After ivuxolimab, CD8+ T cells had more expanded clones than CD4+ T cells on average. Clonal expansion of both CD4+ and CD8+ blood T cells was observed from baseline to week 6 at doses 0.1 to 3.0 mg/kg. Partial responders in the 0.1-3.0 mg/kg groups had among the lowest normalized peripheral clonal expansion, especially among CD8+ T cells. Which antigens the clonally expanded peripheral T cells were specific for was not determined. Low levels of normalized T-cell clonal expansion were also seen in some patients who did not respond.

The trial excluded patients who had a history of autoimmune disease or who were on systemic immunosuppression. Peripheral blood for TCR sequencing was collected from all dose cohorts at baseline, on cycle 4 day 1, and on cycle 7 day 1. The samples were taken from a phase I, first-in-human, multicenter, open-label dose-escalation trial of ivuxolimab. Adults with locally advanced or metastatic melanoma, renal cell carcinoma, hepatocellular carcinoma or head and neck squamous cell carcinoma were enrolled in the trial. CD4+ and CD8+ T cells were sorted separately from peripheral blood before TCR sequencing. Sequences SNHLY (CDR1) and FYNNEI (CDR2) are obtained from the germline V gene. Trimming leaves V shorter by 6 bases and J shorter by 10 bases, with the junction holding 26 bases beyond the gene matches. Counted from cysteine to phenylalanine, this CDR3 has 20 amino acids. The kept DNA is CDR3 alone, 60 bases in frame from the first base.

To sequence the TCRbeta CDR3 region, genomic DNA was isolated from the sorted cells. The immunoSEQ Assay was used to sequence the TCRbeta CDR3 regions. In its TCRdb copy, this immuneACCESS table keeps in-frame sequences only and misses some clones. Where compared with another copy, unresolved V genes explain less than half of these, and the others have no known cause. This sample lists roughly 70,000 clones; around 88% were detected once. About 2.1% of the sample comes from the top ten. On this clone itself: Its antigen is currently not known. The input lacks base qualities; no much larger clone sits a single base away.

This chain is built from TRBV2 and TRBJ2-1; a stretch of 11 junction bases matches TRBD2. The sequenced sample was CD4+ or CD8+ T cells sorted from blood, obtained in a trial of the OX40 agonist ivuxolimab. The receptor's source is an adult with an advanced solid tumor such as melanoma, head and neck, liver or kidney cancer. For the CDR3, the sequence is CASSLSAGTSGGSLISEQFF. The DNA sequence is given as TGTGCCAGCAGCCTATCCGCCGGGACTAGCGGAGGGAGCTTGATCTCCGAGCAGTTCTTC.